The source of this T cell receptor beta chain is a study of CD8 T cells in ankylosing spondylitis. Study-level findings and limits: Reportedly, significant enrichment of disease-linked clones occurred in matched ankylosing spondylitis synovial fluid. Seemingly characteristic of ankylosing spondylitis blood was a TCR beta motif consisting of several highly homologous variants.

Libraries of TCR beta came from quantitative 5'-RACE with molecular barcodes. TCRdb reanalysed the 5' RACE reads using MiXCR and keeps one entry per CDR3 protein. The sample shows roughly 200,000 distinct CDR3 sequences, roughly 24% of them seen only once. Concerning this clonotype itself: Its specificity is unknown.

The CDR3 is made up of 14 amino acids. V was cut by 5 bases and J by 3 bases, with 13 bases left in between. Germline values: CDR1 SGHTA, CDR2 FQGNSA. The sample was blood, either unsorted or a sorted T cell fraction (not recorded which). V and J are TRBV7-2 and TRBJ2-5; D gene unclear. The clonotype comes from a male donor with ankylosing spondylitis or in good health (not recorded which). In DNA form, the CDR3 reads TGTGCCAGCAGCCCCCGGCCGGCCGAAGAGACCCAGTACTTC. Its protein product is CASSPRPAEETQYF. The full variable domain, its missing parts supplied by reference TRBV7-2 and TRBJ2-5, is GAGVSQSPSNKVTEKGKDVELRCDPISGHTALYWYRQSLGQGLEFLIYFQGNSAPDKSGLPSDRFSAERTGGSVSTLTIQRTQQEDSAVYLCASSPRPAEETQYFGPGTRLLVL.